The present TCR beta chain was sequenced within a study of T cell repertoires in cytomegalovirus infection. As for the study in general: A matching HLA type, together with CMV infection, was signaled by public TCR beta signatures. General study results and limits: CMV-specific TCR beta clonotypes restricted by HLA-C were the ones dominating the ex vivo response. Identification of carriers of CMV plus the relevant HLA was achieved through cumulative public TCR beta family frequency.

This clonotype was counted only a few times. Its antigen remains unidentified. One entry per CDR3 protein results from TCRdb running MiXCR on the reads. The data show more than 500,000 distinct CDR3 sequences, with 16% seen just once and under 30% held by the top ten. Per the germline V gene, CDR1 is MNHNS and CDR2 is SASEGT. This CDR3 is 15 amino acids long. Unmatched junction bases numbered 1, after V lost 1 base and J lost 1 base. This chain connects TRBV6-1 to TRBJ2-1; TRBD1 matches at 7 bases. This sequence was found in a human donor in good health (CMV status not recorded). Some clones in this sample may be carry-over from other donors' samples. The sequenced sample was CD8+ T cells from PBMCs. CDR3 sequence: CASSEDRGSYNEQFF. The CDR3 region has the DNA TGTGCCAGCAGTGAAGACAGGGGTTCCTACAATGAGCAGTTCTTC.